The 10 T cell receptor beta chains below all came from one sample that was sequenced in a study of long-term antiretroviral therapy in people with HIV (dated by TCRdb to between 2020 and 2023). The immunoSEQ hsTCRB v3.0 assay was used at survey level resolution to sequence the TRB variable region. TCRdb re-hosts the immuneACCESS table, in-frame sequences only. Its copies lack some clones; in the studies checked, an unresolved V gene accounts for under half of them, and the cause for the rest is not known. Recorded for this sample are fewer than 30,000 clones; about four fifths of them occurred a single time. The biggest ten clones account for approximately 5.1% of the sample. The sample consisted of unsorted PBMCs, taken 0.7 years before starting antiretroviral therapy. All receptors come from a man aged 25-45 years with HIV.

The V gene is TRBV9, the J gene TRBJ2-5, with 8 bases fitting TRBD2. This CDR3 spans 15 amino acids. Germline V CDR1 and CDR2: SGDLS, YYNGEE. J was trimmed by 3 bases and V by 2 bases; bases with no gene match: 6. CDR3 sequence reads: CASSVDRGGEETQYF. CDR3 DNA sequence: TGTGCCAGCAGCGTCGATCGGGGGGGTGAAGAGACCCAGTACTTC.

The genes are TRBV30 and TRBJ1-1; the D is unclear. Trimming took 4 bases from V and 1 from J, leaving 16 bases between them. Germline values: CDR1 GTSNPN, CDR2 SVGIG (reference sequence). The CDR3 extends over 15 amino acids. The CDR3 sequence is CAWNIKETKNTEAFF. CDR3 bases: TGTGCCTGGAACATAAAAGAGACAAAGAACACTGAAGCTTTCTTT.

This chain links TRBV5-1 with TRBJ2-1; D gene uncertain. The germline V gene has CDR1 SGHRS and CDR2 YFSETQ. V lost 4 bases to trimming and J lost 9 bases, with 14 bases between them. There are 13 residues in the CDR3. The CDR3: CASSPLPISEQFF. The CDR3 DNA reads TGCGCCAGCAGCCCACTCCCAATTTCTGAGCAGTTCTTC. Full variable domain (remainder filled in from reference TRBV5-1 and TRBJ2-1): KAGVTQTPRYLIKTRGQQVTLSCSPISGHRSVSWYQQTPGQGLQFLFEYFSETQRNKGNFPGRFSGRQFSNSRSEMNVSTLELGDSALYLCASSPLPISEQFFGPGTRLTVL.

The chain carries TRBV6-1 and TRBJ2-7; 9 nucleotides align to TRBD1. V lost 6 bases to trimming and J lost 2 bases; unmatched junction nucleotides: 5. Germline CDR1 is MNHNS and CDR2 is SASEGT. The CDR3 has 14 residues. In nucleotides, the CDR3 is TGTGCCAGCAGGCCGGGACAGGGAGCCTACGAGCAGTACTTC. Its translation is CASRPGQGAYEQYF.

This chain joins TRBV10-3 and TRBJ2-7; D is unresolved. Germline V gene data show CDR1 as ENHRY and CDR2 as SYGVKD. V was clipped by 6 bases and J by 4 bases, with 10 bases between them. CDR3 length: 12 amino acids. The chain's CDR3 is CAIRSASYEQYF. The CDR3, as DNA: TGTGCCATCAGATCGGCCTCGTACGAGCAGTACTTC.

The chain links TRBV6-1 to TRBJ2-1; TRBD1 might be the D (6 bases). V lost 6 bases and J 4 bases, leaving 10 bases between the germline ends. The CDR3 totals 13 residues. The germline gives CDR1 MNHNS, CDR2 SASEGT. As DNA, the CDR3 is TGTGCCAGCAGCGCAGGGGCATACAATGAGCAGTTCTTC. This sequence encodes CASSAGAYNEQFF.

The chain employs TRBV6-4 and TRBJ2-7, with no clear D. Germline-derived CDR1 and CDR2 are MRHNA and SNTAGT. Between the trimmed V and J ends, which lost 6 bases and 4 bases, there was a span of 10 bases. The CDR3 covers 12 residues. The CDR3 reads CASSHLDYEQYF. The CDR3 bases are TGTGCCAGCAGCCACCTTGATTACGAGCAGTACTTC.

This sequence joins TRBV6-5 and TRBJ2-3; the match to TRBD2 covers 10 bases. The V gene end was trimmed by 3 bases and the J gene end by 5 bases; junction bases not matched to a gene: 5. The CDR3 runs 15 residues. The germline V gene has CDR1 MNHEY and CDR2 SVGAGI. The CDR3 DNA follows: TGTGCCAGCAGTTATAGCGGGAGGCGTCAAGATACGCAGTATTTT. Its protein is CASSYSGRRQDTQYF.

J is TRBJ2-7 and V is TRBV2; D is possibly TRBD1 or TRBD2 (5 bases each). Trimming removed 0 bases from V and 4 bases from J, with 7 bases in between. Germline loops: CDR1 SNHLY, CDR2 FYNNEI. The length of the CDR3 is 13 residues. The CDR3 here is CASSEARGYEQYF. CDR3 in DNA: TGTGCCAGCAGTGAAGCGAGGGGATACGAGCAGTACTTC. The variable domain in full, with the rest retrieved from reference TRBV2 and TRBJ2-7, is EPEVTQTPSHQVTQMGQEVILRCVPISNHLYFYWYRQILGQKVEFLVSFYNNEISEKSEIFDDQFSVERPDGSNFTLKIRSTKLEDSAMYFCASSEARGYEQYFGPGTRLTVT.

The chain recombines TRBV28 with TRBJ1-1; TRBD1 is a possible D gene (6 bases). V was shortened by 1 base and J by 4 bases, with 10 bases between the two germline ends. CDR3 length equals 14 residues. Germline V CDR1 and CDR2: MDHEN, SYDVKM. The CDR3 bases are TGTGCCAGCAGTTTATTAGAACAGGGCACTGAAGCTTTCTTT. This translates into CASSLLEQGTEAFF.